Below, 14 T cell receptor beta chains from the same sample are listed, as sequenced in a study of blood T cell repertoires in COVID-19. Repertoires were generated with immunoSEQ multiplex PCR, while TCRdb's copy carries only in-frame clones and drops some. The sample comprises 400,000 to 450,000 clones, 89% of which are singletons, and approximately 1.5% rests with the top ten. Sequenced: peripheral blood. Receptors were obtained from a middle-aged woman with COVID-19, enrolled during active disease.

The V gene is TRBV5-8, the J gene TRBJ1-3, with TRBD1 as a possible D gene (5 bases). The ends were cut back, 0 bases at V and 0 bases at J, with 13 bases in the middle. Germline V gene data show CDR1 as SGHTS and CDR2 as YDEGEE. This CDR3 has 17 residues. The chain's CDR3 is CASSLVFTGASGNTIYF. CDR3 DNA: TGTGCCAGCAGCTTGGTTTTTACAGGAGCCTCTGGAAACACCATATATTTT.

This chain links TRBV28 with TRBJ2-1, with unresolved D. CDR1 is MDHEN, CDR2 SYDVKM, per germline. V dropped 6 bases and J dropped 5 bases, with 11 bases sitting between them. CDR3 length: 13 amino acids. The CDR3 region is CASRSLENNEQFF. In DNA, the CDR3 is TGTGCCAGCAGGTCTTTAGAAAACAATGAGCAGTTCTTC. Full variable domain (remainder filled in from reference TRBV28 and TRBJ2-1): DVKVTQSSRYLVKRTGEKVFLECVQDMDHENMFWYRQDPGLGLRLIYFSYDVKMKEKGDIPEGYSVSREKKERFSLILESASTNQTSMYLCASRSLENNEQFFGPGTRLTVL.

The chain links TRBV9 to TRBJ1-2; TRBD1 aligns across 10 bases. CDR1 is SGDLS, CDR2 YYNGEE, per germline. The length of the CDR3 is 16 residues. Losses at the gene ends were 2 bases for V and 5 bases for J; bases not matched to a gene: 9. The CDR3 DNA sequence: TGTGCCAGCAGCGTCCTGGCCGGGACAGGGGATTATGGCTACACCTTC. It translates to CASSVLAGTGDYGYTF.

V and J are TRBV2 and TRBJ1-3; 7 nucleotides match TRBD1. Germline V CDR1 and CDR2: SNHLY, FYNNEI. The CDR3 has 18 amino acids. Trimming took 5 bases from V and 6 from J; bases not matched to a gene: 19. The CDR3 DNA follows: TGTGCCAGCAGTTGGGACAGTTCTTTTAGGGAACTGGAAAACACCATATATTTT. Translation: CASSWDSSFRELENTIYF.

This chain uses TRBV5-4 with TRBJ2-7; weak D call: TRBD2 (6 bases). The V end was cut by 0 bases, the J end by 6 bases, with 13 bases between. This CDR3 comprises 14 residues. CDR1 and CDR2 from the germline V gene are SGHNT and YYREEE (reference sequence). CDR3 loop: CASSLDSGGSEQYF. In nucleotides, the CDR3 is TGTGCCAGCAGCTTGGATTCCGGGGGATCCGAGCAGTACTTC.

V usage is TRBV19 and J usage is TRBJ1-4; 9 bases agree with TRBD1. The CDR3 totals 14 residues. With 6 bases clipped from V and 8 bases from J, the junction kept 7 bases outside the gene matches. The germline V gene encodes CDR1 LNHDA and CDR2 SQIVND (reference sequence). CDR3 in DNA: TGTGCCAGTAGCCCACAGGGGGCCGGGGAAAAACTGTTTTTT. This translates into CASSPQGAGEKLFF.

This chain links TRBV12-5 with TRBJ1-1, with D uncertain. V gave up 7 bases and J gave up 2 bases, with 5 bases separating them. The CDR3 is 11 amino acids. CDR1 is LGHNT and CDR2 is FRNRAP in the germline V gene. CDR3 loop: CASAPNTEAFF. For the CDR3, the DNA is TGTGCTAGTGCCCCTAACACTGAAGCTTTCTTT.

The CDR3 sequence: CASSFSITGGGGSPLHF. The CDR3, as DNA: TGTGCCAGCAGCTTTTCTATAACAGGGGGGGGAGGGTCACCCCTCCACTTT. This sequence joins TRBV7-2 and TRBJ1-6; TRBD1 aligns across 8 bases. Germline values: CDR1 SGHTA, CDR2 FQGNSA. V was clipped by 3 bases and J by 10 bases; unmatched bases: 14. The CDR3 is 17 amino acids.

The V gene is TRBV4-3, the J gene TRBJ1-2; D possibly corresponds to TRBD1 (5 bases). The CDR3 extends over 16 amino acids. V lost 0 bases and J lost 2, with 13 bases in between. Germline CDR1 and CDR2: LGHNA and YSLEER. The CDR3 DNA is TGCGCCAGCAGCCAAGAGTTAACAGGACCAAACTATGGCTACACCTTC. Amino acids: CASSQELTGPNYGYTF.

CDR3 DNA sequence: TGTGCCAGCAGCCAAGGCTCCGGACAGAAGGAAGAAAAACTGTTTTTT. It codes for CASSQGSGQKEEKLFF. The J gene is TRBJ1-4, the V gene TRBV4-2; TRBD1 might be the D (6 bases). V was shortened by 1 base and J by 8 bases, with 17 bases between the two germline ends. The CDR3 extends over 16 amino acids. In germline, CDR1 is LGHNA, CDR2 YNFKEQ.

The rearrangement uses TRBV11-2 and TRBJ2-1; weak D call: TRBD2 (6 bases). Trimming stripped 5 bases from V and 0 bases from J, with 11 bases between. CDR3 length: 15 residues. Germline V gene lookup returns CDR1 SGHAT and CDR2 FQNNGV. This chain's CDR3 is CASSLLGLSYNEQFF. The DNA of the CDR3 is TGTGCCAGCAGCCTGCTGGGACTCTCCTACAATGAGCAGTTCTTC.

The sample holds a few counts of this clone. Other DNA sequences within the sample encode an identical CDR3. This sequence joins TRBV28 and TRBJ1-2; D ambiguous. The V and J ends lost 6 bases and 5 bases respectively, with 10 bases between them. CDR1 MDHEN and CDR2 SYDVKM come from the germline V gene. CDR3 length: 12 amino acids. CDR3: CASSLEGYGYTF. The DNA for the CDR3 is TGTGCCAGCAGCCTTGAGGGTTATGGCTACACCTTC.

The J gene is TRBJ2-2, the V gene TRBV27; 9 bases align to TRBD2. Germline V gene sequence: CDR1 MNHEY, CDR2 SMNVEV (reference sequence). The CDR3 covers 16 residues. J lost 5 bases, V lost 3 bases, and 7 bases had no gene match. CDR3 sequence reads: CASSFQVLAGTGELFF. As DNA, the CDR3 is TGTGCCAGCAGTTTTCAGGTCCTAGCGGGAACCGGGGAGCTGTTTTTT.

The chain uses TRBV6-4 and TRBJ1-4, with TRBD1 matching 9 bases. Trimming took 0 bases from V and 6 from J; bases not matched to a gene: 8. CDR3 length equals 17 residues. The germline V gene has CDR1 MRHNA and CDR2 SNTAGT. In DNA, the CDR3 is TGTGCCAGCAGTGACTCGAGTCTGAGACAGGGGGATGAAAAACTGTTTTTT. Protein product: CASSDSSLRQGDEKLFF.